The clone carrying this T cell receptor (beta chain) was seen only once. Repertoires were generated with immunoSEQ multiplex PCR, while TCRdb's copy carries only in-frame clones and drops some. Counted here are under 85,000 clones, around 80% occurring once; the ten biggest clones make up around 5.8%. The data stem from a study of blood T cell repertoires in COVID-19. Germline CDR1 is LNHDA and CDR2 is SQIVND (reference sequence). V was shortened by 1 base and J by 4 bases, with 5 bases between the two germline ends. The CDR3 consists of 13 residues. The sequence came from a man aged 55 to 69 with active or convalescent COVID-19. Source material: peripheral blood. The genes are TRBV19 and TRBJ1-5; no clear D gene. CDR3 nucleotides: TGTGCCAGTAGTATAGCCCCAAATCAGCCCCAGCATTTT. Translation gives CASSIAPNQPQHF.